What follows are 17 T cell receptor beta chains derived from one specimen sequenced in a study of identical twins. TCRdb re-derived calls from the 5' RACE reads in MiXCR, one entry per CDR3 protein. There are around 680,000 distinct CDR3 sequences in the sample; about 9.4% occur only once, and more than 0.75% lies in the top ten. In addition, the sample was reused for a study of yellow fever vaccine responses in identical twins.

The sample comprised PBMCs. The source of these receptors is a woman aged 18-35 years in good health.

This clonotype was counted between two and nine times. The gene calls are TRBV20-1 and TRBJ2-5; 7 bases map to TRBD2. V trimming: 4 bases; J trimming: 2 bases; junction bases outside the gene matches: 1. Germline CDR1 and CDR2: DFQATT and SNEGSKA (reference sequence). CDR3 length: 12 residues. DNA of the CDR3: TGCAGTGCTATGCGGGGGCAAGAGACCCAGTACTTC. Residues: CSAMRGQETQYF.

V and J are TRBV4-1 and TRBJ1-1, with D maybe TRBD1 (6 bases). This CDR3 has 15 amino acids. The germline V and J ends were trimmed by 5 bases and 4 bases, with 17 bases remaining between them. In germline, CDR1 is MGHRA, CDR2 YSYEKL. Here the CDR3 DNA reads TGCGCCAGCAGCGCGCACCCGACAGGACTCACTGAAGCTTTCTTT. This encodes CASSAHPTGLTEAFF.

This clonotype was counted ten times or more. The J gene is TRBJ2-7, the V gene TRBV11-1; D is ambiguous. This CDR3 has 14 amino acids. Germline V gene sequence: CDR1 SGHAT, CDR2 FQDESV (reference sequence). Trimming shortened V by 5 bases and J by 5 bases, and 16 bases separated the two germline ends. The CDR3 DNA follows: TGTGCCAGCAGCCATGGGGTCTTCGTTCACGAGCAGTACTTC. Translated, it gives CASSHGVFVHEQYF.

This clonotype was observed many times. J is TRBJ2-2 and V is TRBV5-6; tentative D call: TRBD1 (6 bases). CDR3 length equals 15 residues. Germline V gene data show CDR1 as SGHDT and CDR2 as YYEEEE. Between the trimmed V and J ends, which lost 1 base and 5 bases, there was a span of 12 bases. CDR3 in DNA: TGTGCCAGCAGCTTGACAGGGAAATTAACCGGGGAGCTGTTTTTT. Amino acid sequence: CASSLTGKLTGELFF. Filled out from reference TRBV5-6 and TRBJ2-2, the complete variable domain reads DAGVTQSPTHLIKTRGQQVTLRCSPKSGHDTVSWYQQALGQGPQFIFQYYEEEERQRGNFPDRFSGHQFPNYSSELNVNALLLGDSALYLCASSLTGKLTGELFFGEGSRLTVL.

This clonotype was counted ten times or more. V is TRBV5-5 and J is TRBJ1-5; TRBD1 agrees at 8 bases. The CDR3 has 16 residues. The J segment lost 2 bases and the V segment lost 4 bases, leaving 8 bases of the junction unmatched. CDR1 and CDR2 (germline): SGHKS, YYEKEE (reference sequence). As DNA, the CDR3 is TGTGCCAGCAGCCTCTGGACAGGGTTAGGCAATCAGCCCCAGCATTTT. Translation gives CASSLWTGLGNQPQHF.

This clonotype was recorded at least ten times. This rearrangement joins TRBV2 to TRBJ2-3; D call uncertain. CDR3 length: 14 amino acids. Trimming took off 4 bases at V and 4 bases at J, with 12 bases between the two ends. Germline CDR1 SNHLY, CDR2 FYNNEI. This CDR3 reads CASSVRPPPDTQYF. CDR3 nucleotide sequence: TGTGCCAGCAGTGTCCGGCCTCCCCCAGATACGCAGTATTTT.

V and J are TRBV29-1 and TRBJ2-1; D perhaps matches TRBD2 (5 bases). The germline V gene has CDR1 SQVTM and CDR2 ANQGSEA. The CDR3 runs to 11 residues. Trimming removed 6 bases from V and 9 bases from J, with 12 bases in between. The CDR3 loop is CSVRPAGEQFF. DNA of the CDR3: TGCAGCGTCCGGCCGGCGGGTGAGCAGTTCTTC.

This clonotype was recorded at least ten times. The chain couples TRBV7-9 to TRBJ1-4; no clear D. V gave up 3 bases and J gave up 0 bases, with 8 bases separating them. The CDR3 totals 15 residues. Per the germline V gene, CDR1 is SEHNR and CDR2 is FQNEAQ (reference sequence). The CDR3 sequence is CASSFERATNEKLFF. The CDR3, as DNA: TGTGCCAGCAGCTTCGAACGGGCAACTAATGAAAAACTGTTTTTT.

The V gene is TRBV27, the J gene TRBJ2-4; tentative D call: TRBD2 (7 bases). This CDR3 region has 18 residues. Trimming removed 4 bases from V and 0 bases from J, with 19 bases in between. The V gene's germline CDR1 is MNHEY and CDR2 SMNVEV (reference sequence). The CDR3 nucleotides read TGTGCCAGCAGTTGGGGGGGCTACCCGGGCCAAGCCAAAAACATTCAGTACTTC. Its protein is CASSWGGYPGQAKNIQYF.

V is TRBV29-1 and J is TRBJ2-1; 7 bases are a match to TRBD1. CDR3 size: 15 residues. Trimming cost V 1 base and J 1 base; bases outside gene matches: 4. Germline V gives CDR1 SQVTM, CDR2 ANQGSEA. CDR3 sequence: CSVEVTGVSYNEQFF. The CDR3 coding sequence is TGCAGCGTTGAAGTCACAGGGGTGTCCTACAATGAGCAGTTCTTC.

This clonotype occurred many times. The CDR3 DNA reads as TGCGCCAGCAGCGGGGGGGGTGAGCAGTTCTTC. As protein: CASSGGGEQFF. The chain recombines TRBV5-1 with TRBJ2-1, with 7 bases identical to TRBD2. With 4 bases clipped from V and 9 bases from J, the junction kept 1 base outside the gene matches. The CDR3 sequence is 11 residues long. Per the germline V gene, CDR1 is SGHRS and CDR2 is YFSETQ.

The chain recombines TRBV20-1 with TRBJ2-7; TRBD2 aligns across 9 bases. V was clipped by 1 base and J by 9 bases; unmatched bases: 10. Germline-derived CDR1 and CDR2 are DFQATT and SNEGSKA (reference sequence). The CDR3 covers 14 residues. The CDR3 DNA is TGCAGTGCTAGAGTCGAAGCGGGAGGAATAGGGCAGTACTTC. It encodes CSARVEAGGIGQYF.

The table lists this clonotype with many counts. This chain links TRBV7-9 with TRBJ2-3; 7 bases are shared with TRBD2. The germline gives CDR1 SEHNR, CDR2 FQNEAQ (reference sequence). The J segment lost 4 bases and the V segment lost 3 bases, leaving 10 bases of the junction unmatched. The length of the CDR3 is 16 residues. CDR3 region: CASSFTAGVGADTQYF. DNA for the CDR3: TGTGCCAGCAGCTTTACGGCGGGAGTAGGGGCAGATACGCAGTATTTT.

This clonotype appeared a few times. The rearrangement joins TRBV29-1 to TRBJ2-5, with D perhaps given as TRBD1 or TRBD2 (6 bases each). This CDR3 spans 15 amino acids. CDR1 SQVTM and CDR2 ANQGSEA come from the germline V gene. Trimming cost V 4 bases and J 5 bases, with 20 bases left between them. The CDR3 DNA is TGCAGCGTTGGCCTATTAGCGCGAGGGGGGGAGACCCAGTACTTC. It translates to CSVGLLARGGETQYF.

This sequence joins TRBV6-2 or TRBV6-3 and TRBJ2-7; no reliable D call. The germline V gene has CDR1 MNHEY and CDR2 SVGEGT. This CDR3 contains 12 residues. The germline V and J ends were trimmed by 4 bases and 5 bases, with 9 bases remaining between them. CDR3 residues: CASSLPLHEQYF. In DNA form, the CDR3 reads TGTGCCAGCAGTTTACCCCTCCACGAGCAGTACTTC.

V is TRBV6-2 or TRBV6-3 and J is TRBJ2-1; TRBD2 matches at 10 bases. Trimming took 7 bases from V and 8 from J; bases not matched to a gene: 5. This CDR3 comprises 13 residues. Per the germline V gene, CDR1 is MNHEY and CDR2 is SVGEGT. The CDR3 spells CASKASGSDEQFF. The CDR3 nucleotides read TGTGCCAGCAAGGCTAGCGGGAGTGATGAGCAGTTCTTC.

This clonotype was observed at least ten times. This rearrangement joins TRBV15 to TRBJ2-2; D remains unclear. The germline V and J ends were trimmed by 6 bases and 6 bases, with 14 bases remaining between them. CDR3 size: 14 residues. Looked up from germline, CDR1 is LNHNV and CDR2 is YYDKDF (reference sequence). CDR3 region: CATRPRSRAGELFF. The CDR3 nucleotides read TGTGCCACCAGGCCGCGATCAAGGGCCGGGGAGCTGTTTTTT.